This T cell receptor (beta chain) appears in the sequencing data of a study of cytomegalovirus exposure and HLA in healthy donors. V trimming: 4 bases; J trimming: 7 bases; junction bases outside the gene matches: 4. Germline CDR1 is SEHNR and CDR2 is FQNEAQ (reference sequence). This CDR3 spans 15 amino acids. Comment on this clone: The antigen is not known.

Assay: immunoSEQ multiplex PCR; the TCRdb copy retains only in-frame clones and omits some. The profile shows about 97,000 clones, around 96% of them singletons. The study's findings and limits: It was approximately 160 TCR beta chains that were listed as cytomegalovirus-associated. Generally TCR sequences proved uncommon, though certain public TCRs appeared in numerous donors. It was reported that the classifier diagnosed cytomegalovirus status with high specificity and sensitivity in both the original and validation cohorts.

The sample comprised PBMCs. The genes are TRBV7-9 and TRBJ2-2, with 12 bases that match TRBD2. This receptor was obtained from a woman younger than 30 in good health and CMV-seronegative. CDR3 coding DNA: TGTGCCAGCAGCTCACTAGCGGGGGGCCTCGGGGAGCTGTTTTTT. Translated: CASSSLAGGLGELFF.